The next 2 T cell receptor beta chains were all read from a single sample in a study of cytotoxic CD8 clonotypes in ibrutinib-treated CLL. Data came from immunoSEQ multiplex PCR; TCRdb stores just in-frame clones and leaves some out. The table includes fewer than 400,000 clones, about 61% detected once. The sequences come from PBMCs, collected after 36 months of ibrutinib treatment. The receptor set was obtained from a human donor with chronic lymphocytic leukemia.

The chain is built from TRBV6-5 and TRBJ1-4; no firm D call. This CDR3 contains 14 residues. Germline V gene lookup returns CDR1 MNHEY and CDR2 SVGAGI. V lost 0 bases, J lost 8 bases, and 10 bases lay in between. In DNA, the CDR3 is TGTGCCAGCAGTTACTCTCTCTGGGGAGAAAAACTGTTTTTT. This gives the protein CASSYSLWGEKLFF.

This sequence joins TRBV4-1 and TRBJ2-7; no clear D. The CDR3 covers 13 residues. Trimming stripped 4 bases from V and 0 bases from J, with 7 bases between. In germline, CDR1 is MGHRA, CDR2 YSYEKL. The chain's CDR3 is CASSLGSSYEQYF. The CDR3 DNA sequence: TGCGCCAGCAGCCTGGGCTCCTCCTACGAGCAGTACTTC.